Shown below are 25 T cell receptor beta chains from a single sample sequenced in a study of tumor and adjacent non-tumor tissue in lung cancer. This sample's RNA came from whole unsorted tissue. Three rounds of nested PCR, following a modified ARM-PCR protocol, produced the TCRbeta library. Using its own MiXCR run on the multiplex PCR reads, TCRdb lists one record per CDR3 protein. Found here are 130,000 or so distinct CDR3 sequences, over 65% of them singletons; the top ten hold 9.5% to 15%. Sequenced sample: lung tumor tissue. These TCRs come from a man in his thirties or forties with non-small cell lung cancer.

On this clonotype itself: One end of the junction varies from germline; a read error may be responsible. The chain employs TRBV20-1 and TRBJ1-5; D not certain. There are 16 residues in the CDR3. Germline CDR1 is DFQATT and CDR2 is SNEGSKA (reference sequence). In nucleotides, the CDR3 is TGCAGTGCTAGAGATGTGTACGAATATAGCAATCGGCCCCAGCATTTT. Its translation is CSARDVYEYSNRPQHF.

This sequence joins TRBV5-1 and TRBJ2-7; 12 bases are a match to TRBD1. Germline lookup yields CDR1 SGHRS and CDR2 YFSETQ. The CDR3 loop spans 18 amino acids. V was clipped by 4 bases and J by 1 base; unmatched bases: 12. The CDR3 is CASSVLPGQGASSYEQYF. CDR3 bases: TGCGCCAGCAGCGTACTTCCGGGACAGGGGGCTTCTTCCTACGAGCAGTACTTC.

As to this clonotype: Given a much more abundant clone one base away, this may be a read error. The chain uses TRBV12-3 or TRBV12-4 and TRBJ1-1; no reliable D call. The CDR3 contains 14 residues. Trimming left V 5 bases short and J 10 bases short, with 20 bases between. The CDR3 region has the DNA TGTGCCAGCAGTCAAGACTCACAGACCTTTCGAGCTTTCTTT. As protein: CASSQDSQTFRAFF.

This clonotype has more than one count but fewer than ten. The chain recombines TRBV5-6 with TRBJ1-3, with D perhaps TRBD1 (5 bases). Trimming took off 6 bases at V and 4 bases at J, with 8 bases between the two ends. This CDR3 region has 12 residues. Germline CDR1 is SGHDT and CDR2 is YYEEEE. DNA for the CDR3: TGTGCCAGCACCAGGGCCGGAAACACCATATATTTT. Protein product: CASTRAGNTIYF.

Regarding this clonotype: The junction differs from germline at one of its ends, possibly a read error. The chain recombines TRBV12-3 or TRBV12-4 with TRBJ2-7; maybe TRBD1 (5 bases). This CDR3 contains 14 residues. The CDR3 reads CASSLGLPPYKQYF. CDR3 sequence (DNA): TGCGCCAGCAGTTTGGGGCTGCCCCCCTACAAGCAGTACTTT.

Notes on this clonotype: The conserved phenylalanine or tryptophan normally closing the CDR3 is absent here, so this likely arose from a read error. CDR3 sequence: CSALGDRRRETQYL. The DNA of the CDR3 is TGCAGTGCTTTGGGGGACAGGAGGCGAGAGACCCAGTACTTA. The genes are TRBV20-1 and TRBJ2-5; 8 bases map to TRBD1. Germline V gene sequence: CDR1 DFQATT, CDR2 SNEGSKA (reference sequence). The CDR3 loop spans 14 amino acids. J gave up 4 bases and V 5 bases, and 9 bases lay outside the gene matches.

Note on this clonotype: The junction does not match germline at one end; this may be a read error. This chain uses TRBV11-2 with TRBJ2-1; 9 bases are a match to TRBD2. CDR1 is SGHAT and CDR2 is FQNNGV in the germline V gene. The CDR3 extends over 15 amino acids. The CDR3 loop reads CASRATSGGDNEQFF. The CDR3 region has the DNA TGTGCCAGCAGAGCGACTAGCGGTGGGGACAATGAGCAGTTCTTT.

With respect to this clonotype: An end of the junction differs from the germline gene, which may be a read error. The chain carries TRBV6-2 or TRBV6-3 and TRBJ2-3, with D unclear. Germline lookup yields CDR1 MNHEY and CDR2 SVGEGT. The CDR3 is 15 residues long. CDR3 in DNA: TGTGCCAGCAGTTACTCGTTCTTCAGAGCAGATACGCATTATTTT. It is translated as CASSYSFFRADTHYF.

In its sample, this clonotype was seen many times. The chain joins TRBV6-2 or TRBV6-3 to TRBJ2-2; 7 bases line up with TRBD1. The CDR3 has 13 residues. The germline gives CDR1 MNHEY, CDR2 SVGEGT. V trimming: 7 bases; J trimming: 6 bases; junction bases outside the gene matches: 5. The CDR3 loop reads CASNNRGSGELFF. The CDR3 DNA is TGTGCCAGCAATAACAGGGGTTCCGGGGAGCTGTTTTTT.

On this clonotype: This sequence may be a read error, since a much larger clone differs from it by one base. The chain combines TRBV4-1 with TRBJ2-7; D uncertain. The germline V gene encodes CDR1 MGHRA and CDR2 YSYEKL. The CDR3 runs 14 residues. CDR3 loop: CASSQDFRRSEQCF. The CDR3 DNA is TGCGCCAGCAGCCAAGATTTCCGGAGATCCGAGCAGTGCTTC.

Notes on this clonotype: Its ends do not fully match the called genes, so a read error is possible. The rearrangement joins TRBV11-2 to TRBJ2-1, with 9 bases identical to TRBD2. This CDR3 spans 17 amino acids. In germline, CDR1 is SGHAT, CDR2 FQNNGV. In nucleotides, the CDR3 is TGTGTCAGCAGCTTATGGAGATTAGCGGGAGCCCACAATGAGCAGTTCTTC. Translating it yields CVSSLWRLAGAHNEQFF.

This clonotype was picked up one time. CDR3 in DNA: TGTGCCATCAGCCTCGGACAGGTGGATCAAGAGACCCAGTACTTC. Protein product: CAISLGQVDQETQYF. This rearrangement joins TRBV12-3 or TRBV12-4 to TRBJ2-5; 7 bases agree with TRBD1. Losses at the gene ends were 10 bases for V and 2 bases for J; bases not matched to a gene: 13. The CDR3 is made up of 15 amino acids.

Regarding this clonotype: A much more abundant neighbour one base away suggests this may be a read error. The chain recombines TRBV4-1 with TRBJ1-4, with 7 bases fitting TRBD1. This CDR3 region has 14 residues. Germline V lookup: CDR1 MGHRA, CDR2 YSYEKL. The CDR3 coding sequence is TGCGCCCGCAGCCAAGCGGACAGGAATGAAAAACTGTTTTTT. As protein: CARSQADRNEKLFF.

This clonotype was recorded once. Its ends do not fully match the called genes, so a read error is possible. This chain uses TRBV12-3 or TRBV12-4 with TRBJ2-1; D is uncertain. This CDR3 is 14 amino acids long. The CDR3 nucleotides read TGTGCCAGCAGCCCATTGGAGACCGACAATAAGCAGTTCTTC. Translating it yields CASSPLETDNKQFF.

For this clonotype: One end of the junction is discordant with germline, which a read error may explain. The rearrangement joins TRBV11-3 to TRBJ2-5; D remains ambiguous. Germline V gene data show CDR1 as SGHNT and CDR2 as YENEEA. The CDR3 is 13 amino acids. This CDR3 reads CASGLETQETQYF. CDR3 bases: TGTGCCAGCGGCTTAGAGACACAAGAGACCCAGTACTTC.

Comment on this clonotype: The junction and the germline gene differ at one end; a read error may be behind it. The chain combines TRBV11-2 with TRBJ2-7; the D gene is possibly TRBD1 (5 bases). This CDR3 region has 16 residues. The germline gives CDR1 SGHAT, CDR2 FQNNGV. In DNA form, the CDR3 reads TGTGACAGCAGCTCTGCGACAGCCCTCCGTGCCCACGAGCAGTACTTC. It translates to CDSSSATALRAHEQYF.

This clonotype has a handful of counts. It may be a read error: a sequence one base away is much more abundant. The CDR3 bases are TGCAGTACTGCGACAGGGTACGAGCAGTACTTC. Its protein is CSTATGYEQYF. The V and J genes are TRBV20-1 and TRBJ2-7, with 7 bases fitting TRBD1. This CDR3 is built from 11 residues. Germline V gene sequence: CDR1 DFQATT, CDR2 SNEGSKA (reference sequence). The V segment lost 8 bases and the J segment 4 bases; nucleotides outside the gene matches: 5.

The chain links TRBV18 to TRBJ1-6, with D possibly being TRBD1 (5 bases). The germline CDR1 and CDR2 sequences are KGHSH and LQKENI. The CDR3 is 15 amino acids. Between the trimmed V and J ends, which lost 4 bases and 6 bases, there was a span of 13 bases. The CDR3: CASSLRDSPNSPLHF. CDR3 DNA: TGTGCCAGCTCACTCCGAGACAGTCCTAATTCACCCCTCCACTTT. Based on the CDR3 plus reference TRBV18 and TRBJ1-6, the full variable domain is NAGVMQNPRHLVRRRGQEARLRCSPMKGHSHVYWYRQLPEEGLKFMVYLQKENIIDESGMPKERFSAEFPKEGPSILRIQQVVRGDSAAYFCASSLRDSPNSPLHFGNGTRLTVT.

This clonotype occurred a few times. Likely a read error: the CDR3 ends without its conserved phenylalanine or tryptophan. The gene calls are TRBV20-1 and TRBJ2-1; 10 bases are a match to TRBD2. The V segment lost 4 bases and the J segment 4 bases; nucleotides outside the gene matches: 4. There are 14 residues in the CDR3. Germline CDR1 DFQATT, CDR2 SNEGSKA (reference sequence). This chain's CDR3 is CSAKISGGYNEQFY. The CDR3 DNA sequence: TGCAGTGCTAAGATTAGCGGGGGGTACAATGAGCAGTTCTAC.

About this clonotype: A much bigger clone sits one base away, suggesting this may be a read error. The rearrangement uses TRBV20-1 and TRBJ1-6; D is perhaps TRBD1 (5 bases). CDR3 length: 13 amino acids. Germline assignment: CDR1 DFQATT and CDR2 SNEGSKA (reference sequence). In nucleotides, the CDR3 is TGCAATGCTAGAAGGGACCATAATTCACCCCTCCACTTT. Translation: CNARRDHNSPLHF.

On this clonotype: A junction end diverges from the germline sequence, so it may reflect a read error. The chain employs TRBV11-2 and TRBJ2-3, with 7 bases identical to TRBD2. Germline V CDR1 and CDR2: SGHAT, FQNNGV. This CDR3 is 18 amino acids long. CDR3 amino acids: CASNLPKRDGPNTVTQYF. The CDR3 nucleotides read TGTGCCAGCAACTTACCCAAGCGGGATGGACCCAACACAGTTACGCAGTATTTT.

About this clonotype: Since the CDR3 does not end with the conserved phenylalanine or tryptophan, this likely comes from a read error. The genes are TRBV29-1 and TRBJ2-7, with 9 bases aligning to TRBD2. J was trimmed by 7 bases and V by 7 bases; bases with no gene match: 8. CDR1 SQVTM and CDR2 ANQGSEA come from the germline V gene. The CDR3 length is 12 residues. The CDR3 reads CSAGLAGWEQYY. The CDR3 DNA follows: TGCAGCGCGGGTCTAGCGGGATGGGAGCAGTACTAC.

This clonotype was observed once. The V and J genes are TRBV4-1 and TRBJ2-7; no definite D call. Germline CDR1 reads MGHRA; CDR2 reads YSYEKL. V was cut by 0 bases and J by 5 bases, with 17 bases left in between. The CDR3 is 16 amino acids. The CDR3 loop is CASSQDFVHTADEQYF. CDR3 sequence (DNA): TGCGCCAGCAGCCAAGATTTCGTGCACACCGCCGACGAGCAGTACTTC.

This clonotype was recorded once. The germline gene is not matched at one end of the junction; a read error may be the cause. V and J are TRBV29-1 and TRBJ2-5; the D gene is possibly TRBD2 (6 bases). This CDR3 comprises 14 residues. Looked up from germline, CDR1 is SQVTM and CDR2 is ANQGSEA. The CDR3, as DNA: TGCAGCGGCAGAGTAGCGGAGGGCCAAGAGACCCGGTACTTC. Amino acids: CSGRVAEGQETRYF.

Concerning this clonotype: Mismatch with germline at one junction end may stem from a read error. The chain uses TRBV11-2 and TRBJ2-7, with a possible D match to TRBD2 (5 bases). The V gene's germline CDR1 is SGHAT and CDR2 FQNNGV. The CDR3 totals 14 residues. The CDR3 is CASRLDTGYYEQYF. The CDR3 nucleotides are TGTGCCAGCAGGTTAGATACGGGATACTACGAACAGTACTTC.